This T cell receptor beta chain was sequenced during a study of graft-versus-host responses after intestinal transplantation listed by TCRdb under 2021. Notes on the research overall: The transplants that recipients got were multivisceral, liver-intestinal, or isolated intestinal. Every recipient was given anti-thymocyte globulin induction, then maintenance tacrolimus and steroids for 3 to 4 years. Bulk TCR-beta CDR3 sequencing was used to track graft-versus-host and host-versus-graft alloreactive T cell clones in the graft, circulation and bone marrow after intestinal transplantation. Alloreactive clones were identified by sequencing pre-transplant mixed lymphocyte reaction products and comparing them with unstimulated pre-transplant donor and recipient T cells. The cohort enrolled around 25 intestinal transplant recipients including one retransplant, and a few patients lacking pretransplant specimens were excluded. Donor T cell macrochimerism was defined as a peak of at least 4% donor T cells among recipient peripheral blood mononuclear cells. Samples from a few later patients were sequenced in-house on an Illumina MiSeq with MiXCR processing rather than by the commercial service.

Library generation was performed with the immunoSEQ multiplex PCR assay. For most patients, genomic DNA was isolated using the Qiagen DNeasy Blood and Tissue Kit and was shipped frozen to Adaptive Biotechnologies for TCR sequencing. Adaptive Biotechnologies carried out high-throughput TCR-beta CDR3 sequencing of genomic DNA for most patients. The authors' analysis ran thus. TCR sequencing data for around 20 patients were retrieved from Adaptive's ImmunoSEQ software; a few other patients were processed with MiXCR and VDJtools. To correct CD4 versus CD8 sorting errors, any sequence found in both subsets at a frequency ratio below 5:1 was removed. CDR3 nucleotide sequences shared between donor and recipient were removed because the origin of such sequences could not be assigned. Alloreactive clones required at least 2-fold expansion over unstimulated cells and minimum CFSE-low frequency of 0.002% (template counts) or 0.001% (read counts). A clone was considered mappable if detected in the sequenced pre-transplant spleen, lymph node, or MLR CFSE-low populations of the donor or recipient. The cumulative frequency of alloreactive clones was calculated as a percentage of all sequences, weighted by copy number. TCRdb retrieved this table from immuneACCESS and kept in-frame rearrangements only. Not all clones are present; in checked studies, unresolved V genes account for under half, and no reason is known for the remainder. V and J calls and clone size are as listed in that table; D and trimming were resolved from the DNA. The sample table shows over 65,000 clones, and 91% are seen once. Together, the top ten hold more than 0.075% of the sample.

The time point label for this specimen denotes: cells obtained before transplantation from donor or recipient. CD3+CD4+ and CD3+CD8+ populations were FACS-sorted from unstimulated pre-transplant donor and recipient cells taken from spleen or lymph nodes. The sample holds one count of this clone. Its antigen remains undetermined. Base qualities were left out, and no much larger clone turns up one base away. The germline V gene sets CDR1 to SGHRS and CDR2 to YFSETQ. V is pruned by 6 bases and J by 1 base, leaving 5 bases of the junction without a gene match. The CDR3 numbers 15 residues from cysteine through phenylalanine. The DNA shown is the 45-base CDR3, in frame from base 1. Broad study findings and their caveats: The relatively low number and heterogeneity of intestinal transplant patients limited the conclusions. In the allografts of patients with donor T cell macrochimerism, GvH to HvG T cell clonal ratios were high. Early after transplant, peak levels of circulating GvH clones were found to be associated with declines in HvG clones. GvH clones turned up in recipient bone marrow, with some appearing earlier in ileal mucosa or blood, a pattern consistent with an intestinal mucosal origin.

The chain is encoded by TRBV5-1 joined to TRBJ2-7, with 12 bases aligning to TRBD2. The starting material was unstimulated CD4+ T cells sorted from spleen or lymph node cells, obtained before intestinal transplant. This clonotype originated in a human donor who received an intestinal transplant. The nucleotide sequence reads as follows: TGCGCCAGCACCCGGACTAGCGGGGCGTCCTACGAGCAGTACTTC. This encodes CASTRTSGASYEQYF.